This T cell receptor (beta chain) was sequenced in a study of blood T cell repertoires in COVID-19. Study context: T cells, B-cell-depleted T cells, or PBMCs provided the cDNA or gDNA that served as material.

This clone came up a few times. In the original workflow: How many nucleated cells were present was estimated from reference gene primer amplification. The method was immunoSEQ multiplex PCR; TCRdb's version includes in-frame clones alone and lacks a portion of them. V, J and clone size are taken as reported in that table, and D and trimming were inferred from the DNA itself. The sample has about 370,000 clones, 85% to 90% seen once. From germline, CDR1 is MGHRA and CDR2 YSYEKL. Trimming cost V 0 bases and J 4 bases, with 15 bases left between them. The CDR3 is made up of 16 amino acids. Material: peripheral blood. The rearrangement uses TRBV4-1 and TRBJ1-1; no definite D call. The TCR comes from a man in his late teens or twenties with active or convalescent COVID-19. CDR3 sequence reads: CASSQDSPGYGTEAFF. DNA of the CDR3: TGCGCCAGCAGCCAAGATTCCCCGGGGTATGGCACTGAAGCTTTCTTT.